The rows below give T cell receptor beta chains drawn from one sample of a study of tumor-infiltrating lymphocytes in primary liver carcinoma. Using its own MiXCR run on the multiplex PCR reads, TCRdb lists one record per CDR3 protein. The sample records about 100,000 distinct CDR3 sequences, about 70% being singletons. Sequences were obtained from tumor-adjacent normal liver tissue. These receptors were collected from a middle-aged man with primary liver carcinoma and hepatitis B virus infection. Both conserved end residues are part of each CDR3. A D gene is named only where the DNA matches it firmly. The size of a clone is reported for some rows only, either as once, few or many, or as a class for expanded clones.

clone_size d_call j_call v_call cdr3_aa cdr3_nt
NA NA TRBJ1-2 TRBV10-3 CAITSSGTSPGYTF TGTGCCATTACATCTTCTGGGACTTCTCCTGGTTACACCTTC
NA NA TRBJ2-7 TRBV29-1 CSAERGFGEQHF TGCAGCGCTGAGAGGGGGTTCGGCGAGCAGCACTTC
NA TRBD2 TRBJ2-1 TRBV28 CACSLLSGKYNEQFF TGTGCCTGCAGTTTATTAAGCGGGAAATACAATGAGCAGTTCTTC
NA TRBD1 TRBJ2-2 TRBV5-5 CASSQDRGAELFF TGTGCCAGCAGCCAGGACAGGGGCGCGGAACTGTTTTTT
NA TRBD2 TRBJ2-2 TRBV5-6 CASSFRWLAGYIGELFF TGTGCCAGCAGCTTTCGGTGGCTAGCGGGTTACATCGGGGAGCTGTTTTTT
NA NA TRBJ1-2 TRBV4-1 CASSLSQGIGGYTF TGCGCCAGCAGCCTAAGCCAGGGGATTGGGGGCTACACCTTC
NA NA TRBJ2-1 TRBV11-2 CASSHTSGQSSYNEHFF TGTGCCAGCAGCCATACATCGGGACAAAGCTCCTACAATGAGCACTTCTTC
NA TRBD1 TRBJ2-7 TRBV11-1 CASGLGQGIVGEQYF TGTGCCAGCGGCCTTGGACAGGGAATAGTTGGCGAGCAGTACTTC
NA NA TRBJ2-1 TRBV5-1 CASSMEGPAYNEQFF TGCGCTAGCAGCATGGAGGGGCCGGCCTACAATGAGCAGTTCTTC
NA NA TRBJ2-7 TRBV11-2 CATSLDPGDGNYEQYF TGTGCCACCAGCTTAGATCCGGGGGACGGTAACTACGAGCAGTACTTC
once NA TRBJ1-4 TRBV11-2 CASSLPVSERLFF TGTGCCAGCAGCTTACCAGTGAGTGAAAGACTCTTTTTT
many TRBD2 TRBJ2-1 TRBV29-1 CSVEALAGVNEQFF TGCAGCGTTGAAGCTTTAGCGGGAGTAAATGAGCAGTTCTTC
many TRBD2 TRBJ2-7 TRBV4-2 CASSVQRDGRYEQYF TGTGCCAGCAGCGTTCAGCGGGACGGGAGATACGAGCAGTACTTC
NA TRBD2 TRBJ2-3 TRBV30 CAQRAEREVGTQYF TGTGCCCAGAGGGCGGAGCGGGAAGTGGGTACGCAGTATTTT
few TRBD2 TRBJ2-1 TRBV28 CASSYRLASGSFRSYNEQFF TGTGCCAGCAGTTACCGCCTGGCTAGCGGGAGCTTCCGCTCCTACAATGAGCAGTTCTTC
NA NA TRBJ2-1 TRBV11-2 CSSSFLAKQFF TGTTCCAGCAGCTTCTTGGCTAAGCAGTTCTTC
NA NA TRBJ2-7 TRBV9 CASSPLDGTYEQYF TGTGCCAGCAGCCCCCTGGACGGGACCTACGAGCAGTACTTC
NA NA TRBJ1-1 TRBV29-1 CSVVEGLNTEAFF TGCAGCGTTGTCGAGGGGCTGAACACTGAGGCTTTCTTT
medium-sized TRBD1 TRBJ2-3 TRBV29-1 CSVELRDRGVADTQYF TGCAGCGTTGAACTCCGGGACAGGGGAGTTGCAGATACGCAGTATTTT
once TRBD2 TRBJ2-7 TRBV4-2 CAISPPTSGTSREQYF TGTGCCATCAGCCCCCCCACTAGCGGGACCTCGAGGGAGCAGTACTTC
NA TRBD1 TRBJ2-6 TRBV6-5 CASSLWTGIKGGANVLTF TGTGCCAGCAGTCTTTGGACAGGGATAAAAGGTGGGGCCAACGTTCTGACTTTC
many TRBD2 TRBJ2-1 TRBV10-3 CAIAAGELYNEQFF TGTGCCATCGCGGCGGGAGAACTCTACAATGAGCAGTTCTTC
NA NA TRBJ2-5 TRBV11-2 CASRSRDSARREAQYF TGTGCCAGCAGATCCCGAGACTCGGCCCGCCGAGAGGCCCAGTACTTC
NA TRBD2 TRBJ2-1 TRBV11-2 CGSNLDIGLAMGEQFF TGTGGTAGCAACTTGGATATCGGACTAGCTATGGGTGAGCAGTTCTTC
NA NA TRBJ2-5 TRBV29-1 CSVDPSGLETQYF TGTAGCGTTGACCCGTCAGGGTTGGAGACCCAGTACTTC
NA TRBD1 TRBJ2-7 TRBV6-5 CASSYARQGVSSYEQYF TGTGCCAGCAGTTACGCGAGACAGGGGGTGAGCTCCTACGAGCAGTACTTC
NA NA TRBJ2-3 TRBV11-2 CASSLEVGGQGTRHF TGTGCCAGCAGCTTAGAGGTTGGAGGCCAGGGTACGCGGCATTTT
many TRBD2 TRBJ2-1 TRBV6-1 CASSSIPPGLAGENNEQFF TGTGCCAGCAGTTCCATTCCCCCCGGACTAGCGGGCGAAAACAATGAGCAGTTCTTC
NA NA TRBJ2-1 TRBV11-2 CDSNLGLGSYNEQFF TGTGACAGCAACTTAGGCCTGGGATCCTACAATGAGCAGTTCTTC
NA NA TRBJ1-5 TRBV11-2 CASRRLATRTDAQHF TGTGCCAGCAGGAGACTAGCGACCCGCACAGATGCGCAGCATTTT
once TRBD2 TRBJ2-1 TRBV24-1 CATSDASPTSGATYNEQFF TGTGCCACCAGTGACGCATCACCGACTAGCGGGGCTACCTACAATGAGCAGTTCTTC
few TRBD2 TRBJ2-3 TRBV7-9 CASSSTGTSGSATDTQYF TGTGCCAGCAGCTCTACCGGGACTAGCGGGAGCGCCACAGATACGCAGTATTTT
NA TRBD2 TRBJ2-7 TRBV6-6 CASREGLNPIYERYF TGTGCCAGCAGGGAGGGACTAAACCCGATTTACGAGCGGTATTTC